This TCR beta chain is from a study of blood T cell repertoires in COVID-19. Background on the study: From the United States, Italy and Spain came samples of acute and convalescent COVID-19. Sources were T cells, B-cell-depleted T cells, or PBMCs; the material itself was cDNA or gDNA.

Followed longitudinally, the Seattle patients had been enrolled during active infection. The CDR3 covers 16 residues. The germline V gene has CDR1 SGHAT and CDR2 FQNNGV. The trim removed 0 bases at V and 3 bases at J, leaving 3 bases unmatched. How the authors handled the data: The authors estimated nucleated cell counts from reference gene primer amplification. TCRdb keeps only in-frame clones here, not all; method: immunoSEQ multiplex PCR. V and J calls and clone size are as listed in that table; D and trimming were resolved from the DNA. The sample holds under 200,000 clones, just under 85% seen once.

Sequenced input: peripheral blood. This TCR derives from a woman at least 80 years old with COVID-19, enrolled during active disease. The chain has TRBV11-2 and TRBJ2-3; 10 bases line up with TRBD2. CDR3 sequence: CASSLDASGGTDTQYF. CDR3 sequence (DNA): TGTGCCAGCAGCTTAGACGCTAGCGGGGGAACAGATACGCAGTATTTT.